The TCR beta chain described here comes from a study of CD8 T cells in ankylosing spondylitis. Overall study results and limits: Within ankylosing spondylitis blood, a TCR beta motif made up of fewer than ten highly homologous variants appeared to be characteristic.

As regards this clonotype: Its cognate antigen is unknown.

Making the TCR beta libraries involved quantitative 5'-RACE with molecular barcodes. One entry per CDR3 protein, called by TCRdb with MiXCR from the 5' RACE reads. In the table there are about 540,000 distinct CDR3 sequences, 10% to 15% of which are singletons. This CDR3 is built from 14 residues. Germline V gene lookup returns CDR1 LGHNT and CDR2 FRNRAP. V was shortened by 5 bases and J by 9 bases, with 17 bases between the two germline ends. The sample consisted of blood, either unsorted or a sorted T cell fraction (not recorded which). The receptor's source is a male donor with ankylosing spondylitis. This chain links TRBV12-5 with TRBJ2-1; D is unresolved. In DNA, the CDR3 is TGTGCTAGTGGTCCCCAGGCCGCTACGGGTGAGCAGTTCTTC. It codes for CASGPQAATGEQFF.